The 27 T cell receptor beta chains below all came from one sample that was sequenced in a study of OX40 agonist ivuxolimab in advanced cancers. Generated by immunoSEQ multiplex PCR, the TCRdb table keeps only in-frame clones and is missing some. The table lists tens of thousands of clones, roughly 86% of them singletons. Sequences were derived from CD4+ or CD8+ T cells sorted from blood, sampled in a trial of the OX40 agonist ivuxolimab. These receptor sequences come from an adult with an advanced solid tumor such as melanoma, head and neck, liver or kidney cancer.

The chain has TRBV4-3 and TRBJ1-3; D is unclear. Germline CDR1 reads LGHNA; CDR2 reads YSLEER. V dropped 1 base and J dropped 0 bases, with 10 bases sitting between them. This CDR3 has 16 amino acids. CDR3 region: CASSQGTSRSGNTIYF. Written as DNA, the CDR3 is TGCGCCAGCAGCCAAGGGACTTCCCGCTCTGGAAACACCATATATTTT.

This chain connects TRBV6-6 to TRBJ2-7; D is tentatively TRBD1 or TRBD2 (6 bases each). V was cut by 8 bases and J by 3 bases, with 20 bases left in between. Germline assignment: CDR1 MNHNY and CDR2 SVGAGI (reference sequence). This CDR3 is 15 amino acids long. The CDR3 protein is CASSPRMGGSYEQYF. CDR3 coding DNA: TGTGCCAGCTCCCCCCGGATGGGGGGCAGCTACGAGCAGTACTTC.

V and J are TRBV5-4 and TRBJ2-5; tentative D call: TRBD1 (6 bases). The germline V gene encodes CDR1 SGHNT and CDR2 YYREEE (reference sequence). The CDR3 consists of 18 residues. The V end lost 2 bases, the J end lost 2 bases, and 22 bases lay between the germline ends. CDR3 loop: CASSLPYGKGQGQETQYF. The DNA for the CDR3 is TGTGCCAGCAGCTTACCCTACGGGAAGGGGCAGGGGCAAGAGACCCAGTACTTC.

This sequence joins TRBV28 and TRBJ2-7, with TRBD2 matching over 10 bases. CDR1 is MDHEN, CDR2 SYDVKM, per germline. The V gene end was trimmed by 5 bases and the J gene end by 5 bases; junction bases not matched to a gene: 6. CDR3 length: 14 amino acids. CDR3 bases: TGTGCCAGCAGTCCTAGCGGGAGATTCCACGAGCAGTACTTC. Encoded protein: CASSPSGRFHEQYF.

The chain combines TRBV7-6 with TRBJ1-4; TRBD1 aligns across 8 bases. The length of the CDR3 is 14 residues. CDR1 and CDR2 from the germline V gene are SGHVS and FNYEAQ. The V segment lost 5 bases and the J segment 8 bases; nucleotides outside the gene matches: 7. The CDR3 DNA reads TGTGCCAGCAGCCAAGGACAGGGTGGGGAAAAACTGTTTTTT. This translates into CASSQGQGGEKLFF.

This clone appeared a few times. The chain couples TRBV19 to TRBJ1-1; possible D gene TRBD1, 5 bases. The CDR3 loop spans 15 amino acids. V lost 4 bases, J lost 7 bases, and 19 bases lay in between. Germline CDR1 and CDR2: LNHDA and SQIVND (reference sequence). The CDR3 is CASSKWREGADEAFF. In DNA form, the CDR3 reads TGTGCCAGTAGTAAGTGGAGAGAAGGGGCGGATGAAGCTTTCTTT.

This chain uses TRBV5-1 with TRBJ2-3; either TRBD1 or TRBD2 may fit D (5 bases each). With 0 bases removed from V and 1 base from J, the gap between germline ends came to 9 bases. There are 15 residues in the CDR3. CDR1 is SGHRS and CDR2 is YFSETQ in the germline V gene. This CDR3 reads CASSLGDRRTDTQYF. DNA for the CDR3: TGCGCCAGCAGCTTGGGGGACCGACGCACAGATACGCAGTATTTT.

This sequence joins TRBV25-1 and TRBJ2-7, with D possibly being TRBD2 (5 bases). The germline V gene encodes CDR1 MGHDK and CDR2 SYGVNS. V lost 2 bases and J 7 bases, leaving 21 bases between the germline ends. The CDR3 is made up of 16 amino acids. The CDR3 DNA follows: TGTGCCAGCAGTGAACTTACTACGGGCCCGAGGGAGGAGCAGTACTTC. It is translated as CASSELTTGPREEQYF.

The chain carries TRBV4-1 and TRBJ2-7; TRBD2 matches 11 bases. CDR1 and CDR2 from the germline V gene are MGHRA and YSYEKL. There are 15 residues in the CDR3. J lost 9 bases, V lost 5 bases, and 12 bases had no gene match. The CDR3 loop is CASSLRLAGSPRQYF. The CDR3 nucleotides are TGCGCCAGCAGCTTAAGACTAGCGGGATCCCCAAGGCAGTACTTC.

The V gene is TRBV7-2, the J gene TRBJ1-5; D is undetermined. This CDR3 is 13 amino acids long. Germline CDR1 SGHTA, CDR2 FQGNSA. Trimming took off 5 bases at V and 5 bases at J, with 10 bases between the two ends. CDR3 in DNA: TGTGCCAGCAGCCTACTGCGTGATCAGCCCCAGCATTTT. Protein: CASSLLRDQPQHF. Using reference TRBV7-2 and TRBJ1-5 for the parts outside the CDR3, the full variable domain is GAGVSQSPSNKVTEKGKDVELRCDPISGHTALYWYRQSLGQGLEFLIYFQGNSAPDKSGLPSDRFSAERTGGSVSTLTIQRTQQEDSAVYLCASSLLRDQPQHFGDGTRLSIL.

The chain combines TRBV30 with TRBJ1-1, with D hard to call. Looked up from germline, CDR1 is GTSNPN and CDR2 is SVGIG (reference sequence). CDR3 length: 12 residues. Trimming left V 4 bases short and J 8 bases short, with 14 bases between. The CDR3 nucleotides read TGTGCCTGGAACTCGGGCGCACGCGAAGCTTTCTTT. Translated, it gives CAWNSGAREAFF.

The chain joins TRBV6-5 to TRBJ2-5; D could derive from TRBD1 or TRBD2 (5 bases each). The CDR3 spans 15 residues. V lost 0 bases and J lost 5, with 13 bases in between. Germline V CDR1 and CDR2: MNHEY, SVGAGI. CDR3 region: CASSYSWDRWETQYF. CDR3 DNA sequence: TGTGCCAGCAGTTACTCGTGGGACCGTTGGGAGACCCAGTACTTC.

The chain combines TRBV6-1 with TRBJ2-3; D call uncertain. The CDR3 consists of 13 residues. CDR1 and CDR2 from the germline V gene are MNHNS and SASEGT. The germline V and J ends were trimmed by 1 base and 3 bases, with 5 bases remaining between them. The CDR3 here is CASSEGVTDTQYF. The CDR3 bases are TGTGCCAGCAGTGAAGGAGTAACAGATACGCAGTATTTT.

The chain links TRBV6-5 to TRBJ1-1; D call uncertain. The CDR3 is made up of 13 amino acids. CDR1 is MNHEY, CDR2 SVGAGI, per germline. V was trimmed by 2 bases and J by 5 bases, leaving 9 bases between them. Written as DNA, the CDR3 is TGTGCCAGCAGTTACCTGGGAGGGACTGAAGCTTTCTTT. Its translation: CASSYLGGTEAFF.

The CDR3 nucleotides are TGCAGCGTTATGGGGATCCCGAACACTGAAGCTTTCTTT. As protein: CSVMGIPNTEAFF. This chain joins TRBV29-1 and TRBJ1-1; D not resolved. From germline, CDR1 is SQVTM and CDR2 ANQGSEA. V shed 5 bases and J shed 1 base, with 11 bases lying between them. This CDR3 has 13 residues.

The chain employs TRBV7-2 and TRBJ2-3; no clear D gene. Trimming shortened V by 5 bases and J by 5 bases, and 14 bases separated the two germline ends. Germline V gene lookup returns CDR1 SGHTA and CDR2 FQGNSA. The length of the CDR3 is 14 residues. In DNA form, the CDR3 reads TGTGCCAGCAGCCTTTCGGGTGGGCAAGATACGCAGTATTTT. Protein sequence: CASSLSGGQDTQYF.

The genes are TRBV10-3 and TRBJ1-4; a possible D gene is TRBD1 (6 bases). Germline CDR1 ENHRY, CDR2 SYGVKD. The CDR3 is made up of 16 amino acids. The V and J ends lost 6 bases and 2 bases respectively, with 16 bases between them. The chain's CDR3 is CAISTGLSGTNEKLFF. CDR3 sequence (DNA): TGTGCCATCAGCACAGGGCTTAGTGGGACTAATGAAAAACTGTTTTTT.

CDR3 in DNA: TGTGCCAGCAGGGCGAGTGGTGGCTACACCTTC. It specifies CASRASGGYTF. The chain carries TRBV28 and TRBJ1-2, with D unclear. V lost 6 bases and J 7 bases, leaving 9 bases between the germline ends. The CDR3 sequence is 11 residues long. Looked up from germline, CDR1 is MDHEN and CDR2 is SYDVKM.

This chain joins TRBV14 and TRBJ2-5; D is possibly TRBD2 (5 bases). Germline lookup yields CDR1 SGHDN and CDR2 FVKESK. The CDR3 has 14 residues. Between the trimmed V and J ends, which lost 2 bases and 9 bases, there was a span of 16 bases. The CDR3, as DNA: TGTGCCAGCAGCCAATACGGAGGCCCCGGGGCCCAGTACTTC. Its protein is CASSQYGGPGAQYF.

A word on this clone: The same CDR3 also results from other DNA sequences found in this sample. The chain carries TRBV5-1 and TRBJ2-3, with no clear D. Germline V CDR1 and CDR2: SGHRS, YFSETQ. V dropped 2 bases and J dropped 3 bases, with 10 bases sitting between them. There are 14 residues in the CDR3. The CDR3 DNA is TGCGCCAGCAGCTTCCGAGTGAGTACAGATACGCAGTATTTT. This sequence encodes CASSFRVSTDTQYF.

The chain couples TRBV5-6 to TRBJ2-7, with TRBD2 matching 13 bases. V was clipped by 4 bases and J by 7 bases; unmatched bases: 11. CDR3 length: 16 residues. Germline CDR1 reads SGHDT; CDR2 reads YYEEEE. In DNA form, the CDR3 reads TGTGCCAGCAGCCCGGGACTAGCGGGAATTAAAGGGGAGCAGTACTTC. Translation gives CASSPGLAGIKGEQYF.

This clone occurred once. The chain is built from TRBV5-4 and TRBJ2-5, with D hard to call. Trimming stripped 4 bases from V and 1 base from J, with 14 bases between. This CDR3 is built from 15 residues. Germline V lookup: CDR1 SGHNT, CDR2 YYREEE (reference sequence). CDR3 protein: CASSPPPPSQETQYF. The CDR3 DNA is TGTGCCAGCAGCCCCCCGCCCCCCAGCCAAGAGACCCAGTACTTC. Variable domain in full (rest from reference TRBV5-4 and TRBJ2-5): ETGVTQSPTHLIKTRGQQVTLRCSSQSGHNTVSWYQQALGQGPQFIFQYYREEENGRGNFPPRFSGLQFPNYSSELNVNALELDDSALYLCASSPPPPSQETQYFGPGTRLLVL.

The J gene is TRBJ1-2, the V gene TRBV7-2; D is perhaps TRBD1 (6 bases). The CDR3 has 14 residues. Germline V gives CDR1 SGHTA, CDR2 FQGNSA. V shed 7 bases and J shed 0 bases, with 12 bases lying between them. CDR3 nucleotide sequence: TGTGCCAGCACCCAGGGGAGAACTAACTATGGCTACACCTTC. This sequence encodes CASTQGRTNYGYTF. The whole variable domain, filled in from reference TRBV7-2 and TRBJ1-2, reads GAGVSQSPSNKVTEKGKDVELRCDPISGHTALYWYRQSLGQGLEFLIYFQGNSAPDKSGLPSDRFSAERTGGSVSTLTIQRTQQEDSAVYLCASTQGRTNYGYTFGSGTRLTVV.

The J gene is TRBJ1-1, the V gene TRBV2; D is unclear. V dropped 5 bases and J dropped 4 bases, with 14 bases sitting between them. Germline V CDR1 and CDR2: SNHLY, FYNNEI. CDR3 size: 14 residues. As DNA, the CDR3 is TGTGCCAGCAGTACAGACGCCTTCGGCACTGAAGCTTTCTTT. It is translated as CASSTDAFGTEAFF.

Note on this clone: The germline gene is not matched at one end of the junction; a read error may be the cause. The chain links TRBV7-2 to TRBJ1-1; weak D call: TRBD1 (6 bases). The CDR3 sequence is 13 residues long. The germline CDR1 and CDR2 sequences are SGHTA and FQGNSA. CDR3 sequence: CASRLGGDTEAFF. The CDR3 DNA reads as TGTGCCAGCAGATTAGGGGGAGACACTGAAGCTTTCTTT.

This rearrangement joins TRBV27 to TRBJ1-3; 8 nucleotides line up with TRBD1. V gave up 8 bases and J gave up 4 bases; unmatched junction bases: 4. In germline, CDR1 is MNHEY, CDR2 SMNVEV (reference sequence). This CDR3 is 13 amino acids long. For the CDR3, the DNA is TGTGCCAGCCGGACAGGGACAGGAAACACCATATATTTT. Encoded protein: CASRTGTGNTIYF.

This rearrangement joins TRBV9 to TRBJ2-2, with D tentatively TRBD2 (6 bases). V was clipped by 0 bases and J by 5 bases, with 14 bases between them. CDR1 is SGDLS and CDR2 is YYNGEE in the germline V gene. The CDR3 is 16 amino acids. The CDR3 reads CASSVATGALTGELFF. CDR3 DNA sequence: TGTGCCAGCAGCGTAGCTACGGGAGCCCTTACCGGGGAGCTGTTTTTT. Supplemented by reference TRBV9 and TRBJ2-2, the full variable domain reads DSGVTQTPKHLITATGQRVTLRCSPRSGDLSVYWYQQSLDQGLQFLIQYYNGEERAKGNILERFSAQQFPDLHSELNLSSLELGDSALYFCASSVATGALTGELFFGEGSRLTVL.